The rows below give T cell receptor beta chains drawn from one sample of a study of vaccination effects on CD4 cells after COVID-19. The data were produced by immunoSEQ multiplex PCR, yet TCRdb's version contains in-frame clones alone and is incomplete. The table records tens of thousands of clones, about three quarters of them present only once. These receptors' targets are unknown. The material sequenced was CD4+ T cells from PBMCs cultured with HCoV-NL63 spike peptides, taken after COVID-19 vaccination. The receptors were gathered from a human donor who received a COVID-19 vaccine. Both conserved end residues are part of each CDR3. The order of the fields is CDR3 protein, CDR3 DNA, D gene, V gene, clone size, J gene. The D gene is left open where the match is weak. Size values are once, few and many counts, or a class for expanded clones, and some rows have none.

CASSLWDRVEEQYF TGTGCCAGCAGTTTATGGGACAGGGTGGAAGAGCAGTACTTC TRBD1 TRBV27 - TRBJ2-7
CASSQKRDSYNEQFF TGTGCCAGCAGCCAAAAGCGGGACTCCTACAATGAGCAGTTCTTC TRBD2 TRBV4-2 - TRBJ2-1
CASRGSFSGNTIYF TGTGCCAGCAGGGGCTCGTTCTCTGGAAACACCATATATTTT - TRBV6-5 few TRBJ1-3
CASSTSLGGSRYEQYF TGTGCCAGCAGCACGTCTCTCGGGGGGAGCCGGTACGAGCAGTACTTC TRBD2 TRBV7-9 - TRBJ2-7
CASSLEWRGGSETQYF TGTGCCAGCAGCTTAGAGTGGCGGGGGGGCTCGGAGACCCAGTACTTC TRBD2 TRBV11-3 - TRBJ2-5
CASRGYHSNQPQHF TGTGCCAGCAGGGGCTACCATAGCAATCAGCCCCAGCATTTT - TRBV7-2 - TRBJ1-5
CASSLGGGPRDTQYF TGTGCCAGCAGCTTAGGTGGGGGCCCCAGAGATACGCAGTATTTT - TRBV7-9 - TRBJ2-3
CASSGQGYTEAFF TGTGCCAGCAGCGGACAGGGGTACACTGAAGCTTTCTTT TRBD1 TRBV12-3/TRBV12-4 medium-sized TRBJ1-1
CSAKEGNEQFF TGCAGCGCAAAGGAGGGAAATGAGCAGTTCTTC - TRBV29-1 - TRBJ2-1
CASSLAQLGRGWRGNTIYF TGTGCCAGCAGCTTAGCGCAACTTGGGAGGGGTTGGCGTGGAAACACCATATATTTT - TRBV7-6 - TRBJ1-3
CASSQPSGVTSYGYTF TGTGCCAGCAGCCAACCGTCAGGAGTTACGAGCTATGGCTACACCTTC - TRBV3-1/TRBV3-2 - TRBJ1-2
CASSSTVKETQYF TGCGCCAGCAGTAGCACAGTTAAAGAGACCCAGTACTTC - TRBV10-2 - TRBJ2-5
CASRRTTAYEQYF TGTGCCAGCAGGCGGACTACCGCCTACGAGCAGTACTTC - TRBV2 - TRBJ2-7
CASKRREAGNEQFF TGCGCCAGCAAAAGGCGGGAGGCTGGCAATGAGCAGTTCTTC TRBD2 TRBV10-2 - TRBJ2-1
CAISESEATQFF TGTGCCATCAGTGAGTCGGAAGCGACTCAGTTCTTC - TRBV10-3 - TRBJ2-1
CASSQRTSGGATGELFF TGTGCCAGCAGCCAACGGACTAGCGGGGGGGCCACCGGGGAGCTGTTTTTT TRBD2 TRBV3-1/TRBV3-2 once TRBJ2-2
CASNTGVTRESYEQYF TGCGCCAGCAACACAGGGGTAACACGCGAATCATACGAGCAGTACTTC TRBD1 TRBV5-1 - TRBJ2-7
CASSLVWDKSSGNTIYF TGTGCCAGCAGCTTAGTTTGGGACAAGAGCTCTGGAAACACCATATATTTT - TRBV11-2 - TRBJ1-3
CASSGQLYSNQPQHF TGTGCCAGTAGTGGACAGCTCTATAGCAATCAGCCCCAGCATTTT - TRBV19 few TRBJ1-5
CASSQPAGEQYF TGCGCCAGCAGCCAACCAGCCGGCGAGCAGTACTTC - TRBV4-1 - TRBJ2-7
CASSSMITSGRSYNEQFF TGTGCCAGCAGCTCGATGATAACTAGCGGGAGGTCGTACAATGAGCAGTTCTTC TRBD2 TRBV7-6 - TRBJ2-1
CSVQGENQPQHF TGCAGCGTTCAGGGCGAAAATCAGCCCCAGCATTTT - TRBV29-1 - TRBJ1-5
CASSQTQGSGTGELFF TGCGCCAGCAGTCAAACACAGGGGTCCGGCACCGGGGAGCTGTTTTTT TRBD1 TRBV23-1 - TRBJ2-2
CAMSAQVDSPLHF TGTGCCATGTCGGCACAGGTGGATTCACCCCTCCACTTT - TRBV10-3 - TRBJ1-6
CASSPNRRGAYEQYF TGCGCCAGCAGTCCCAATCGGAGGGGAGCCTACGAGCAGTACTTC - TRBV5-1 - TRBJ2-7
CASSERGLPYNEQFF TGTGCCAGCAGCGAACGGGGTTTGCCCTACAATGAGCAGTTCTTC - TRBV11-3 few TRBJ2-1
CASSVGARSGNPKNEAQYF TGTGCCAGCAGCGTAGGTGCGAGGAGCGGGAACCCCAAAAACGAAGCGCAGTACTTC TRBD2 TRBV9 - TRBJ2-7
CASSRDSYGYTF TGTGCCAGCAGCAGGGACAGCTATGGCTACACCTTC TRBD1 TRBV5-4 - TRBJ1-2
CASSASGGLSYEQYF TGTGCCAGCAGTGCCAGCGGGGGCCTTTCCTACGAGCAGTACTTC TRBD2 TRBV2 - TRBJ2-7
CASSLQQDMNTEAFF TGCGCCAGCAGCTTGCAACAGGATATGAACACTGAAGCTTTCTTT - TRBV5-1 - TRBJ1-1
CASSLRTSGSNTGELFF TGTGCCAGCAGCTTAAGAACTAGCGGGAGCAACACCGGGGAGCTGTTTTTT TRBD2 TRBV13 - TRBJ2-2
CASSLFGSRDFTKNIQYF TGTGCCAGCAGTTTATTTGGCTCTCGGGATTTTACCAAAAACATTCAGTACTTC - TRBV27 - TRBJ2-4
CASSQPGQGTEAFF TGCGCCAGCAGCCAACCTGGACAGGGCACTGAAGCTTTCTTT TRBD1 TRBV4-1 - TRBJ1-1
CASSGSVGELFF TGTGCCAGCAGCGGGAGTGTCGGGGAGCTGTTTTTT - TRBV27 - TRBJ2-2
CASSVDRGSQPQHF TGTGCCAGCAGTGTAGACAGGGGGAGTCAGCCCCAGCATTTT TRBD1 TRBV2 few TRBJ1-5
CASSFRAGGTNNEQFF TGCGCCAGCAGCTTTAGAGCGGGAGGGACAAACAATGAGCAGTTCTTC TRBD2 TRBV5-1 - TRBJ2-1
CASSDRGRRLAEDNEQFF TGTGCCAGCAGTGACAGGGGGCGCAGGCTAGCGGAAGATAATGAGCAGTTCTTC - TRBV2 - TRBJ2-1
CASSTGGRETQYF TGTGCCAGTAGTACCGGAGGGCGCGAGACCCAGTACTTC - TRBV19 few TRBJ2-5
CASSLVGRDLYGYTF TGTGCCAGCAGCTTGGTGGGCAGGGATTTGTATGGCTACACCTTC - TRBV5-4 - TRBJ1-2
CASSTSGTSDNEQFF TGTGCCAGCAGCACCTCCGGGACTAGCGACAATGAGCAGTTCTTC TRBD2 TRBV11-2 few TRBJ2-1
CASSFAGGNNEQFF TGTGCCAGCAGCTTCGCGGGAGGGAACAATGAGCAGTTCTTC TRBD2 TRBV7-9 - TRBJ2-1
CASSFGSAGRETQYF TGCGCCAGCAGCTTTGGTTCAGCGGGAAGGGAGACCCAGTACTTC TRBD2 TRBV5-1 - TRBJ2-5
CASSPLSGTPNTGELFF TGTGCCAGCTCACCACTCTCGGGAACACCGAACACCGGGGAGCTGTTTTTT - TRBV18 - TRBJ2-2
CASRHDGVNEQFF TGTGCCAGCAGACACGATGGGGTCAATGAGCAGTTCTTC - TRBV2 - TRBJ2-1
CASSFEQGIYGYTF TGTGCCAGCAGCTTCGAACAGGGTATCTATGGCTACACCTTC - TRBV5-4 - TRBJ1-2
CASSLGPTGLTGELFF TGTGCCAGCAGCTTGGGACCGACAGGGCTTACCGGGGAGCTGTTTTTT TRBD1 TRBV7-9 - TRBJ2-2
CASSVFDRNEQFF TGCGCCAGCAGCGTTTTCGACAGGAATGAGCAGTTCTTC - TRBV5-1 - TRBJ2-1
CASSSGGRWYGYTF TGTGCCAGCAGCTCAGGGGGCCGCTGGTATGGCTACACCTTC TRBD1 TRBV5-4 - TRBJ1-2
CAIRDYYEQYF TGTGCCATCCGTGACTATTACGAGCAGTACTTC - TRBV10-3 - TRBJ2-7
CASSLAWGSGNTIYF TGCGCCAGCAGCTTGGCCTGGGGGTCTGGAAACACCATATATTTT - TRBV5-1 - TRBJ1-3
CASSSLAGGAHEQFF TGTGCCAGCAGTTCGTTAGCGGGGGGGGCCCATGAGCAGTTCTTC TRBD2 TRBV27 few TRBJ2-1
CAITPGSYEQYF TGTGCCATCACTCCGGGGTCCTACGAGCAGTACTTC - TRBV10-3 - TRBJ2-7
CASSTTAGNQPQHF TGTGCCAGCTCGACGACAGCGGGCAATCAGCCCCAGCATTTT - TRBV18 few TRBJ1-5
CASSHPVGGNYGYTF TGCGCCAGCAGCCACCCCGTAGGAGGTAACTATGGCTACACCTTC - TRBV4-1 - TRBJ1-2
CASAPAPMALGEQYF TGTGCCAGCGCTCCCGCCCCGATGGCCTTAGGGGAGCAGTACTTC - TRBV7-8 - TRBJ2-7